This T cell receptor (beta chain) was documented in a study of T cell responses to AZD1222 COVID-19 vaccine. Only in-frame clones appear in the TCRdb table, and some are missing; sequencing was by immunoSEQ multiplex PCR. The sample shows 140,000 to 150,000 clones, 80% to 95% of them seen only once. Germline V gene data show CDR1 as MNHEY and CDR2 as SMNVEV (reference sequence). Trimming took off 0 bases at V and 4 bases at J, with 7 bases between the two ends. There are 13 residues in the CDR3. The chain carries TRBV27 and TRBJ2-7, with a tentative D call TRBD2 (5 bases). This clonotype was sampled from an adult in good health. Sequenced material: peripheral blood, taken on day 0 of MenACWY control vaccination. Here the CDR3 DNA reads TGTGCCAGCAGTTTATCCAGGAGGTACGAGCAGTACTTC. Translation gives CASSLSRRYEQYF.